The clone carrying this TCR beta chain was picked up many times. The antigen remains undetermined. A second PCR, run for roughly 7 to 12 cycles, used a sample-barcoded 5' primer plus a J-beta primer mix. TCRdb reanalysed the 5' RACE reads using MiXCR and keeps one entry per CDR3 protein. The data show about 930,000 distinct CDR3 sequences, 25% to 35% seen once. The data were obtained in a study of blood T cells in healthy people across ages. The study, taken as a whole, reports: Older age went with lower TCR beta diversity per million T cells, in a roughly linear way.

Germline assignment: CDR1 KGHSY and CDR2 FQNENV. V was clipped by 4 bases and J by 2 bases, with 9 bases between them. The CDR3 has 13 residues. The sample was also linked to a second study, of T cells of mothers and their children. Turning to that study: Each 15 ul cDNA reaction used approximately 1.6 ug RNA; all RNA was used. From each mother came over 8 million TCR beta CDR3 reads, and from each child came 2.5 million to 3.5 million. The effect of thymic selection on TCR recombination output is similar between related and unrelated pairs.

V is TRBV16 and J is TRBJ2-7; D unclear. The TCR was taken from a woman aged 40 to 49 in good health. Sequenced sample: blood. The CDR3 sequence: CASSPSPAYEQYF. Here the CDR3 DNA reads TGTGCCAGCAGCCCCAGTCCGGCCTACGAGCAGTACTTC.